The 23 T cell receptor beta chains given below trace back to one sample, sequenced in a study of blood T cell repertoires in COVID-19. The data were produced by immunoSEQ multiplex PCR, yet TCRdb's version contains in-frame clones alone and is incomplete. The data show about 330,000 clones, about 87% seen once. Material for sequencing was peripheral blood. The receptors were gathered from a man aged 25-45 years with COVID-19, enrolled during active disease.

To note about this clone: Other DNA sequences in this specimen translate into the identical CDR3. The chain combines TRBV7-3 with TRBJ2-3; D possibly corresponds to TRBD2 (6 bases). The CDR3 loop spans 15 amino acids. Germline-derived CDR1 and CDR2 are SGHTA and FQGTGA. Deletions cut 1 base from V and 2 bases from J, with 10 bases between. The CDR3 DNA sequence: TGTGCCAGCAGCTTAAGCCTAGCGACCACAGATACGCAGTATTTT. Amino acids: CASSLSLATTDTQYF.

This chain joins TRBV28 and TRBJ2-7; 7 bases align to TRBD1. This CDR3 contains 14 residues. Germline CDR1 is MDHEN and CDR2 is SYDVKM. The junction had 9 bases not matched to a gene; V was cut back by 7 bases and J by 3 bases. This chain's CDR3 is CASNPSTGVYEQYF. The CDR3 nucleotides read TGTGCCAGCAACCCTTCAACAGGGGTCTACGAGCAGTACTTC.

The V and J genes are TRBV7-9 and TRBJ2-7, with D possibly being TRBD1 (6 bases). Trimming took off 6 bases at V and 5 bases at J, with 20 bases between the two ends. The CDR3 spans 15 residues. Germline V gene lookup returns CDR1 SEHNR and CDR2 FQNEAQ (reference sequence). CDR3: CASSQFRGTPNEQYF. The CDR3 DNA follows: TGTGCCAGCAGTCAATTCAGGGGTACCCCTAACGAGCAGTACTTC. Looking up the rest from reference TRBV7-9 and TRBJ2-7 gives the full variable domain: DTGVSQNPRHKITKRGQNVTFRCDPISEHNRLYWYRQTLGQGPEFLTYFQNEAQLEKSRLLSDRFSAERPKGSFSTLEIQRTEQGDSAMYLCASSQFRGTPNEQYFGPGTRLTVT.

In nucleotides, the CDR3 is TGTGCCAGCAGCCGGCGGCGGGGTTACGAGCAGTACTTC. Protein product: CASSRRRGYEQYF. The chain links TRBV3-1 (or the pseudogene TRBV3-2) to TRBJ2-7, with a weak D call TRBD2 (6 bases). V was pared by 4 bases and J by 4 bases, with 11 bases between. In germline, CDR1 is LGHDT, CDR2 YNNKEL (reference sequence). The CDR3 consists of 13 residues.

V gene TRBV11-3 combines with J gene TRBJ1-1; 8 bases line up with TRBD1. The germline V gene encodes CDR1 SGHNT and CDR2 YENEEA. With V trimmed by 5 bases and J by 1 base, 3 bases remained unmatched. This CDR3 is built from 14 residues. As DNA, the CDR3 is TGTGCCAGCAGCAAGACAGGGGCGAACACTGAAGCTTTCTTT. It translates to CASSKTGANTEAFF.

The chain is built from TRBV19 and TRBJ2-5; 7 bases align to TRBD2. The V gene end was trimmed by 0 bases and the J gene end by 5 bases; junction bases not matched to a gene: 3. Germline assignment: CDR1 LNHDA and CDR2 SQIVND (reference sequence). The CDR3 has 14 residues. The CDR3 DNA follows: TGTGCCAGTAGTATAGACAAGGGAGGGGAGACCCAGTACTTC. This sequence encodes CASSIDKGGETQYF.

Worth noting for this clone: In the same sample, other DNA sequences code for this CDR3. This rearrangement joins TRBV5-1 to TRBJ1-5; D is possibly TRBD1 (6 bases). The CDR3 sequence is 13 residues long. Trimming took 2 bases from V and 5 from J, leaving 8 bases between them. The V gene's germline CDR1 is SGHRS and CDR2 YFSETQ. This CDR3 reads CASSLQGDQPQHF. In nucleotides, the CDR3 is TGCGCCAGCAGCTTACAGGGAGATCAGCCCCAGCATTTT.

This clone was detected only once. The chain joins TRBV6-5 to TRBJ2-1; no reliable D call. The V and J ends lost 8 bases and 5 bases respectively, with 13 bases between them. The CDR3 has 13 amino acids. Germline V gene sequence: CDR1 MNHEY, CDR2 SVGAGI. The CDR3, as DNA: TGTGCCAGCCGATTCCTAGTAAACAATGAGCAGTTCTTC. Translation gives CASRFLVNNEQFF.

The chain employs TRBV4-2 and TRBJ1-6, with D maybe TRBD1 (6 bases). CDR1 is LGHNA and CDR2 is YNFKEQ in the germline V gene. There are 14 residues in the CDR3. With 4 bases removed from V and 8 bases from J, the gap between germline ends came to 12 bases. CDR3 residues: CASSPGWTDSPLHF. The CDR3 DNA sequence: TGTGCCAGCAGCCCCGGCTGGACAGATTCACCCCTCCACTTT.

The chain couples TRBV6-5 to TRBJ1-6; 8 nucleotides agree with TRBD1. The CDR3 sequence is 14 residues long. CDR1 and CDR2 (germline): MNHEY, SVGAGI. V dropped 5 bases and J dropped 7; count of bases not matched to a gene: 4. CDR3 sequence (DNA): TGTGCCAGCAGTCTTAGGACAGGGAATTCACCCCTCCACTTT. It translates to CASSLRTGNSPLHF.

This chain uses TRBV7-9 with TRBJ1-4; D remains unclear. The germline CDR1 and CDR2 sequences are SEHNR and FQNEAQ (reference sequence). CDR3 length equals 15 residues. V lost 3 bases and J 0 bases, leaving 8 bases between the germline ends. CDR3 in amino acids: CASSFGAATNEKLFF. The DNA for the CDR3 is TGTGCCAGCAGCTTTGGAGCTGCAACTAATGAAAAACTGTTTTTT.

The chain is built from TRBV6-2 or TRBV6-3 and TRBJ1-1; D ambiguous. Per the germline V gene, CDR1 is MNHEY and CDR2 is SVGEGT. The CDR3 totals 11 residues. V shed 5 bases and J shed 6 bases, with 7 bases lying between them. In DNA form, the CDR3 reads TGTGCCAGCAGTCTGAGGGCTGAAGCTTTCTTT. Translated, it gives CASSLRAEAFF.

V gene TRBV4-2 combines with J gene TRBJ2-3; 12 bases match TRBD2. The CDR3 spans 17 residues. Germline CDR1 is LGHNA and CDR2 is YNFKEQ. V dropped 2 bases and J dropped 5; count of bases not matched to a gene: 8. The CDR3 protein is CASSQPLAGGPRDTQYF. The CDR3 region has the DNA TGTGCCAGCAGCCAACCTCTAGCGGGGGGGCCTAGAGATACGCAGTATTTT.

The chain recombines TRBV3-1 (or the pseudogene TRBV3-2) with TRBJ2-5; D possibly corresponds to TRBD1 (7 bases). The CDR3 is 16 amino acids. Germline V gene data show CDR1 as LGHDT and CDR2 as YNNKEL (reference sequence). The V and J ends lost 3 bases and 4 bases respectively, with 18 bases between them. CDR3 sequence: CASSHSSPQGGETQYF. The CDR3 DNA sequence: TGTGCCAGCAGCCATAGTTCGCCGCAGGGGGGAGAGACCCAGTACTTC.

J is TRBJ1-2 and V is TRBV27; D uncertain. This CDR3 contains 14 residues. Looked up from germline, CDR1 is MNHEY and CDR2 is SMNVEV (reference sequence). The V gene lost 5 bases and the J gene lost 0 bases, with 10 bases spanning the gap. CDR3 coding DNA: TGTGCCAGCAGTGGAGTAAGAGCTAACTATGGCTACACCTTC. Translating it yields CASSGVRANYGYTF.

The chain links TRBV5-4 to TRBJ2-1; 10 bases agree with TRBD2. Germline CDR1 reads SGHNT; CDR2 reads YYREEE (reference sequence). CDR3 length: 16 amino acids. Trimming took 4 bases from V and 4 from J; bases not matched to a gene: 8. The CDR3 region is CASSQSVSGGYNEQFF. CDR3 sequence (DNA): TGTGCCAGCAGCCAGTCTGTTAGCGGGGGGTACAATGAGCAGTTCTTC.

V is TRBV24-1 and J is TRBJ1-5, with D uncertain. This CDR3 is built from 14 residues. Germline V lookup: CDR1 KGHDR, CDR2 SFDVKD. The V end lost 7 bases, the J end lost 4 bases, and 13 bases lay between the germline ends. The CDR3 region is CATRAARGNQPQHF. CDR3 in DNA: TGTGCCACCAGGGCGGCCCGAGGGAATCAGCCCCAGCATTTT.

This clone was picked up a small number of times. The CDR3 DNA sequence: TGTGCCAGCACCCTGGGGACTGCTAGCACAGATACGCAGTATTTT. Amino acids: CASTLGTASTDTQYF. V is TRBV6-5 and J is TRBJ2-3, with TRBD2 as a possible D gene (6 bases). Trimming left V 7 bases short and J 0 bases short, with 14 bases between. Germline CDR1 MNHEY, CDR2 SVGAGI. The CDR3 length is 15 residues.

V and J are TRBV7-2 and TRBJ2-2; 10 nucleotides line up with TRBD1. V lost 2 bases, J lost 1 base, and 4 bases stayed unmatched. The length of the CDR3 is 17 residues. The germline gives CDR1 SGHTA, CDR2 FQGNSA. This CDR3 is CASSLMGQGMNTGELFF. The CDR3, as DNA: TGTGCCAGCAGCTTAATGGGACAGGGGATGAACACCGGGGAGCTGTTTTTT.

The chain joins TRBV21-1 to TRBJ2-7; the DNA was not compared with TRBD1, the D call given in the table. TRBV21-1 is deemed a pseudogene. This CDR3 region has 20 residues. The CDR3 loop reads CASSKALGDRGCSGSYEQYF. In DNA form, the CDR3 reads TGTGCCAGCAGCAAAGCGCTCGGAGACAGGGGCTGTTCGGGCTCCTACGAGCAGTACTTC.

The V and J genes are TRBV6-5 and TRBJ1-1; tentatively, D is TRBD1 (5 bases). Germline V gene data show CDR1 as MNHEY and CDR2 as SVGAGI. The CDR3 loop spans 13 amino acids. Trimming took off 6 bases at V and 3 bases at J, with 11 bases between the two ends. CDR3 sequence reads: CASSLQDHTEAFF. The CDR3 coding sequence is TGTGCCAGCAGCCTACAGGACCACACTGAAGCTTTCTTT.

This chain links TRBV5-1 with TRBJ2-1, with 11 positions matching TRBD2. Trimming removed 3 bases from V and 5 bases from J; junction bases left unmatched: 1. The CDR3 totals 14 residues. The germline gives CDR1 SGHRS, CDR2 YFSETQ. CDR3 in DNA: TGCGCCAGCAGCTGGGGACTAGCGGACAATGAGCAGTTCTTC. Translating it yields CASSWGLADNEQFF.

V usage is TRBV25-1 and J usage is TRBJ1-6; 8 bases map to TRBD1. The V and J ends lost 4 bases and 9 bases, in that order; junction bases with no gene match: 5. Germline V gene lookup returns CDR1 MGHDK and CDR2 SYGVNS. The CDR3 totals 14 residues. Here the CDR3 reads CASSGRGQVSPLHF. In DNA form, the CDR3 reads TGTGCCAGCAGTGGCCGGGGACAGGTTTCACCCCTCCACTTT.